A single sample gave rise to the 28 T cell receptor beta chains below, sequenced in a study of blood T cell repertoires in COVID-19. Assay: immunoSEQ multiplex PCR; the TCRdb copy retains only in-frame clones and omits some. The table includes roughly 160,000 clones, roughly 85% detected once. Source material: peripheral blood. The source is a man in his forties with acute or convalescent COVID-19.

The chain is built from TRBV6-5 and TRBJ1-3; D gene ambiguous. Deletions cut 9 bases from V and 1 base from J, with 16 bases between. The CDR3 contains 15 residues. Germline-derived CDR1 and CDR2 are MNHEY and SVGAGI. The CDR3 here is CASLETSRSGNTIYF. As DNA, the CDR3 is TGTGCCAGTCTTGAGACTAGCAGATCTGGAAACACCATATATTTT.

This chain joins TRBV5-4 and TRBJ1-5; TRBD1 agrees at 10 bases. This CDR3 contains 17 residues. CDR1 SGHNT and CDR2 YYREEE come from the germline V gene (reference sequence). Trimming removed 2 bases from V and 7 bases from J; junction bases left unmatched: 12. In nucleotides, the CDR3 is TGTGCCAGCAGCTTATGGACAGGGGGTCCCGGGGGCCAGCCCCAGCATTTT. Translating gives CASSLWTGGPGGQPQHF.

The chain combines TRBV15 with TRBJ2-7, with TRBD1 matching 11 bases. V was clipped by 4 bases and J by 7 bases; unmatched bases: 12. Per germline, CDR1 LNHNV and CDR2 YYDKDF (reference sequence). The CDR3 contains 16 residues. The CDR3 nucleotides are TGTGCCACCAGCATAACGCGGACAGGGGGCTTGAGGGAGCAGTACTTC. As protein: CATSITRTGGLREQYF.

The V and J genes are TRBV6-5 and TRBJ1-2; D remains unclear. This CDR3 contains 14 residues. V lost 7 bases and J lost 4, with 16 bases in between. The germline gives CDR1 MNHEY, CDR2 SVGAGI. The CDR3 sequence: CASTNTQASYGYTF. CDR3 DNA: TGTGCCAGCACTAACACCCAAGCGAGCTATGGCTACACCTTC.

This chain joins TRBV5-4 and TRBJ2-1, with TRBD1 matching over 9 bases. This CDR3 region has 15 residues. With V trimmed by 0 bases and J by 7 bases, 5 bases remained unmatched. In germline, CDR1 is SGHNT, CDR2 YYREEE (reference sequence). For the CDR3, the DNA is TGTGCCAGCAGCTTGGTGGGACAGGGAGGGAATGAGCAGTTCTTC. Its translation is CASSLVGQGGNEQFF.

The rearrangement uses TRBV4-2 and TRBJ2-7, with 7 bases matching TRBD2. CDR1 is LGHNA, CDR2 YNFKEQ, per germline. This CDR3 comprises 15 residues. V lost 0 bases to trimming and J lost 6 bases; unmatched junction nucleotides: 8. CDR3 residues: CASSQDRSGAGEQYF. In nucleotides, the CDR3 is TGTGCCAGCAGCCAAGATCGGAGCGGGGCTGGCGAGCAGTACTTC.

The chain has TRBV10-3 and TRBJ2-5, with a possible D match to TRBD2 (6 bases). The V gene's germline CDR1 is ENHRY and CDR2 SYGVKD. The CDR3 sequence is 15 residues long. V was shortened by 0 bases and J by 1 base, with 9 bases between the two germline ends. Here the CDR3 reads CAISESRGSQETQYF. The CDR3 region has the DNA TGTGCCATCAGTGAGTCACGGGGGAGCCAAGAGACCCAGTACTTC.

This chain connects TRBV10-3 to TRBJ2-7, with a weak D call TRBD1 (7 bases). The CDR3 is made up of 15 amino acids. Germline CDR1 and CDR2: ENHRY and SYGVKD. Trimming removed 3 bases at V and 1 base at J, with 13 bases between. Here the CDR3 reads CAISDPEGASYEQYF. The CDR3 nucleotides are TGTGCCATCAGTGACCCGGAGGGGGCTTCCTACGAGCAGTACTTC.

Only one count was recorded for this clone. This chain joins TRBV3-1 (or the pseudogene TRBV3-2) and TRBJ1-2; 9 positions match TRBD1. This CDR3 region has 20 residues. The J segment lost 2 bases and the V segment lost 1 base, leaving 17 bases of the junction unmatched. CDR1 LGHDT and CDR2 YNNKEL come from the germline V gene (reference sequence). The DNA of the CDR3 is TGTGCCAGCAGCCAAGGTGGGGTGGAGGGACAGGGTGGAAAAAACTATGGCTACACCTTC. The encoded protein is CASSQGGVEGQGGKNYGYTF.

V gene TRBV6-2 or TRBV6-3 combines with J gene TRBJ2-5; 7 bases align to TRBD1. The CDR3 extends over 14 amino acids. J was trimmed by 3 bases and V by 3 bases; bases with no gene match: 4. Germline values: CDR1 MNHEY, CDR2 SVGEGT. The CDR3 reads CASSYGDSKETQYF. As DNA, the CDR3 is TGTGCCAGCAGTTATGGGGACAGCAAAGAGACCCAGTACTTC.

This rearrangement joins TRBV27 to TRBJ1-2; D may be TRBD1 (5 bases). The ends were cut back, 5 bases at V and 7 bases at J, with 17 bases in the middle. CDR1 is MNHEY and CDR2 is SMNVEV in the germline V gene (reference sequence). The length of the CDR3 is 14 residues. CDR3 residues: CASSVREGPGGYTF. Here the CDR3 DNA reads TGTGCCAGCAGTGTCAGGGAGGGACCGGGTGGCTACACCTTC.

The chain has TRBV2 and TRBJ1-2, with 9 bases matching TRBD1. Looked up from germline, CDR1 is SNHLY and CDR2 is FYNNEI. The length of the CDR3 is 14 residues. The trim removed 9 bases at V and 2 bases at J, leaving 7 bases unmatched. The CDR3 nucleotides read TGTGCCAGTACGGGACAGGGCGGGAACTATGGCTACACCTTC. Translation: CASTGQGGNYGYTF.

The rearrangement joins TRBV6-1 to TRBJ1-6, with TRBD1 as a possible D gene (6 bases). The CDR3 extends over 20 amino acids. Trimming took off 1 base at V and 5 bases at J, with 24 bases between the two ends. The V gene's germline CDR1 is MNHNS and CDR2 SASEGT. CDR3 loop: CASSEVSAGVWLMNNSPLHF. CDR3 in DNA: TGTGCCAGCAGTGAAGTTTCCGCAGGGGTTTGGCTCATGAATAATTCACCCCTCCACTTT.

The chain couples TRBV11-2 to TRBJ1-4; TRBD1 matches 10 bases. V lost 4 bases to trimming and J lost 2 bases; unmatched junction nucleotides: 4. Germline V gene sequence: CDR1 SGHAT, CDR2 FQNNGV. The CDR3 runs to 16 residues. The CDR3 region is CASSSGQGFTNEKLFF. For the CDR3, the DNA is TGTGCCAGCAGCTCGGGACAGGGGTTCACTAATGAAAAACTGTTTTTT.

The count of this clone is one. This rearrangement joins TRBV30 to TRBJ1-2, with 8 bases fitting TRBD1. The ends lost 1 base at V and 7 bases at J; junction bases unmatched: 8. Germline CDR1 and CDR2: GTSNPN and SVGIG (reference sequence). CDR3 size: 14 residues. This chain's CDR3 is CAWSGDRGRRGYTF. The CDR3 nucleotides are TGTGCCTGGAGTGGAGACAGGGGCCGTCGTGGCTACACCTTC. Filled out from reference TRBV30 and TRBJ1-2, the complete variable domain reads SQTIHQWPATLVQPVGSPLSLECTVEGTSNPNLYWYRQAAGRGLQLLFYSVGIGQISSEVPQNLSASRPQDRQFILSSKKLLLSDSGFYLCAWSGDRGRRGYTFGSGTRLTVV.

V and J are TRBV18 and TRBJ1-4, with a possible D match to TRBD1 (6 bases). Looked up from germline, CDR1 is KGHSH and CDR2 is LQKENI. The CDR3 spans 16 residues. Trimming took off 2 bases at V and 7 bases at J, with 17 bases between the two ends. Here the CDR3 DNA reads TGTGCCAGCTCACCATCGGAAAGGGGGTTCGGTGAAAAACTGTTTTTT. It encodes CASSPSERGFGEKLFF. The full variable domain, in which reference TRBV18 and TRBJ1-4 provide the parts outside the CDR3, is NAGVMQNPRHLVRRRGQEARLRCSPMKGHSHVYWYRQLPEEGLKFMVYLQKENIIDESGMPKERFSAEFPKEGPSILRIQQVVRGDSAAYFCASSPSERGFGEKLFFGSGTQLSVL.

The V gene is TRBV5-1, the J gene TRBJ2-7, with D perhaps TRBD1 or TRBD2 (6 bases each). Germline CDR1 is SGHRS and CDR2 is YFSETQ. Trimming removed 4 bases at V and 6 bases at J, with 14 bases between. CDR3 length: 13 residues. The CDR3 loop reads CASSLGGIGEQYF. CDR3 sequence (DNA): TGCGCCAGCAGCCTGGGGGGCATCGGCGAGCAGTACTTC.

V gene TRBV12-5 combines with J gene TRBJ1-5, with D unresolved. Germline V gene data show CDR1 as LGHNT and CDR2 as FRNRAP. The CDR3 is 14 amino acids. Trimming took 5 bases from V and 3 from J, leaving 11 bases between them. The CDR3 protein is CASGTGEANQPQHF. DNA of the CDR3: TGTGCTAGTGGTACCGGGGAGGCCAATCAGCCCCAGCATTTT.

V usage is TRBV7-6 and J usage is TRBJ2-1, with 10 bases identical to TRBD1. The V and J ends lost 5 bases and 7 bases, in that order; junction bases with no gene match: 17. CDR3 size: 18 residues. Germline loops: CDR1 SGHVS, CDR2 FNYEAQ. CDR3 DNA: TGTGCCAGCAGCCTGATAGGACAGGGGGGAACCCCCGGGAATGAGCAGTTCTTC. Its translation: CASSLIGQGGTPGNEQFF.

V gene TRBV5-5 combines with J gene TRBJ2-1; TRBD1 matches 7 bases. The CDR3 spans 17 residues. Germline CDR1 is SGHKS and CDR2 is YYEKEE (reference sequence). Trimming cost V 4 bases and J 0 bases; bases outside gene matches: 10. The CDR3 region has the DNA TGTGCCAGCAGCCCACGAGACAGGGCGACCTCCTACAATGAGCAGTTCTTC. Its protein is CASSPRDRATSYNEQFF.

The chain combines TRBV6-6 with TRBJ1-5; TRBD1 matches 8 bases. Germline lookup yields CDR1 MNHNY and CDR2 SVGAGI (reference sequence). Losses at the gene ends were 5 bases for V and 0 bases for J; bases not matched to a gene: 9. There are 17 residues in the CDR3. CDR3 sequence (DNA): TGTGCCAGCAGTCCCGTACAGGGGGGGTATAGCAATCAGCCCCAGCATTTT. Protein sequence: CASSPVQGGYSNQPQHF.

This clone was found once. The chain combines TRBV9 with TRBJ2-1; TRBD2 matches at 8 bases. The trim removed 0 bases at V and 4 bases at J, leaving 3 bases unmatched. Germline assignment: CDR1 SGDLS and CDR2 YYNGEE. The CDR3 totals 15 residues. DNA of the CDR3: TGTGCCAGCAGCGTAGAGGCTAGCGGGTACAATGAGCAGTTCTTC. Its protein is CASSVEASGYNEQFF.

The CDR3 nucleotides read TGTGCCAGCAGGTCCGGACAGGGGCGCCTGTACGAGCAGTACTTC. Translation gives CASRSGQGRLYEQYF. V and J are TRBV7-9 and TRBJ2-7; 9 bases match TRBD1. The CDR3 is 15 amino acids. Germline V lookup: CDR1 SEHNR, CDR2 FQNEAQ (reference sequence). V shed 6 bases and J 4 bases; nucleotides not matched to a gene: 10.

The J gene is TRBJ2-3, the V gene TRBV29-1; possible D gene TRBD1, 6 bases. Trimming took 3 bases from V and 7 from J, leaving 17 bases between them. The CDR3 runs 14 residues. The germline V gene encodes CDR1 SQVTM and CDR2 ANQGSEA. The CDR3 nucleotides read TGCAGCGTTGATTGGGGGACAACTAAATATACGCAGTATTTT. Translation gives CSVDWGTTKYTQYF.

This clone was recorded once. The gene calls are TRBV7-2 and TRBJ1-5, with TRBD1 as a possible D gene (5 bases). Looked up from germline, CDR1 is SGHTA and CDR2 is FQGNSA. The CDR3 loop spans 17 amino acids. V lost 4 bases and J lost 2, with 18 bases in between. CDR3 in amino acids: CASSSPVGGWGNQPQHF. CDR3 sequence (DNA): TGTGCCAGCAGCTCGCCGGTCGGGGGATGGGGCAATCAGCCCCAGCATTTT.

This clone is a singleton in its sample. The J gene is TRBJ2-3, the V gene TRBV10-3, with D tentatively TRBD1 (5 bases). Trimming pared 1 base from V and 2 bases from J, leaving 10 bases between. CDR1 is ENHRY, CDR2 SYGVKD, per germline. The CDR3 has 15 residues. CDR3 sequence reads: CAISEWGLNTDTQYF. DNA for the CDR3: TGTGCCATCAGTGAGTGGGGCCTGAACACAGATACGCAGTATTTT.

The J gene is TRBJ1-5, the V gene TRBV24-1; D gene uncertain. The germline V gene encodes CDR1 KGHDR and CDR2 SFDVKD. V was clipped by 6 bases and J by 3 bases, with 8 bases between them. The CDR3 loop spans 13 amino acids. This CDR3 reads CATSSRSNQPQHF. The DNA for the CDR3 is TGTGCCACCAGTTCCAGGTCCAATCAGCCCCAGCATTTT.

The V gene is TRBV21-1, the J gene TRBJ1-5; whether TRBD1, the table's D call, matches the DNA was not checked. TRBV21-1 is shown as a pseudogene. The CDR3 covers 16 residues. This CDR3 is CASSTNRADSNQPQHF. Written as DNA, the CDR3 is TGTGCCAGCAGCACCAACAGGGCGGATAGCAATCAGCCCCAGCATTTT.